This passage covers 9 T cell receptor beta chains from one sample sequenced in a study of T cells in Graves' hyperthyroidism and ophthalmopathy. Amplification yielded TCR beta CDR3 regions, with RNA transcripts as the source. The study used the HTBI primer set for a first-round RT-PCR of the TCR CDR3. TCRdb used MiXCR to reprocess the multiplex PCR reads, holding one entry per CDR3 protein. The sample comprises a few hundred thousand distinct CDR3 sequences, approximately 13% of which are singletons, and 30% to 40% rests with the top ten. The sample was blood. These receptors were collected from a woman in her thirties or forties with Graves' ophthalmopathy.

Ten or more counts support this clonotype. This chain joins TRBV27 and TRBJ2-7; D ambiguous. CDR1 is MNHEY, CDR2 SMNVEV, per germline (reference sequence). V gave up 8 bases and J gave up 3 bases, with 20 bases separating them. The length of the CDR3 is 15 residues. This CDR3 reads CASRLTFMGNYEQYF. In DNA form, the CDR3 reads TGTGCCAGCCGCCTGACGTTTATGGGGAACTACGAGCAGTACTTC.

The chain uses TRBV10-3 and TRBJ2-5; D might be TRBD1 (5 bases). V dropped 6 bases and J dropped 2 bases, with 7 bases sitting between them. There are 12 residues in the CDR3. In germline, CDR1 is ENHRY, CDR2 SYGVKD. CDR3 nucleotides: TGTGCCATCAGCCAGGGTCAAGAGACCCAGTACTTC. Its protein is CAISQGQETQYF.

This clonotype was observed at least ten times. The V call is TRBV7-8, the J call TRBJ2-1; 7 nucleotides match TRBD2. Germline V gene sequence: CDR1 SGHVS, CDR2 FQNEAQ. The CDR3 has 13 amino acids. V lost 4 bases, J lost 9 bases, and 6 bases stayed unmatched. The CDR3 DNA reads TGTGCCAGCAGCTCAGGACTAGATGTTGAGCAGTTCTTC. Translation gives CASSSGLDVEQFF.

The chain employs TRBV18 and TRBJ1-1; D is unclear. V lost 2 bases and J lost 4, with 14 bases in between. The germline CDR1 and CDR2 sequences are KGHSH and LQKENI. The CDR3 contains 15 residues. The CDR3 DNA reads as TGTGCCAGCTCACCATCAGAGGTTACGGTCACTGAAGCTTTCTTT. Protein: CASSPSEVTVTEAFF.

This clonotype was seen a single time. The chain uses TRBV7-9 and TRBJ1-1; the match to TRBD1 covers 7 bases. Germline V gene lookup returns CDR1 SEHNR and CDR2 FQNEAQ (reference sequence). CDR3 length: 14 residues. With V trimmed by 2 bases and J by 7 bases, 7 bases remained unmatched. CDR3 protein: CASSLPGGTVEAFF. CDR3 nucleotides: TGTGCCAGCAGCTTACCAGGCGGGACAGTTGAAGCTTTCTTT.

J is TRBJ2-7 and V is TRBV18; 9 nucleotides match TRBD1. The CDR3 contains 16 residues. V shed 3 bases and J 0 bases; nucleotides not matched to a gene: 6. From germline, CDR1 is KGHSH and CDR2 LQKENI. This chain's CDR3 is CASSPAPGQGSYEQYF. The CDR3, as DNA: TGTGCCAGCTCACCCGCACCGGGACAGGGCTCCTACGAGCAGTACTTC.

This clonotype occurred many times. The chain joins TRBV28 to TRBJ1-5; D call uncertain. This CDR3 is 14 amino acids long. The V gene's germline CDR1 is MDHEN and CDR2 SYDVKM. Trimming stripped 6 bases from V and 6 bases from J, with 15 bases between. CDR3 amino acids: CASSPGRAGQPQHF. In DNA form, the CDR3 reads TGTGCCAGCAGCCCCGGTAGGGCCGGTCAGCCCCAGCATTTT.

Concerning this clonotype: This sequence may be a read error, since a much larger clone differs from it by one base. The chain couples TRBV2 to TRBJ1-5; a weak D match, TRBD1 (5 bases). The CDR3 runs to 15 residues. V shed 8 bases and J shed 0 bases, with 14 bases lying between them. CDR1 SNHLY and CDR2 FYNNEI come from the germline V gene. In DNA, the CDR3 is TGTGCCAGCTCCCGGACAATATATAGCAATCAGCCCCAGCATTTT. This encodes CASSRTIYSNQPQHF.

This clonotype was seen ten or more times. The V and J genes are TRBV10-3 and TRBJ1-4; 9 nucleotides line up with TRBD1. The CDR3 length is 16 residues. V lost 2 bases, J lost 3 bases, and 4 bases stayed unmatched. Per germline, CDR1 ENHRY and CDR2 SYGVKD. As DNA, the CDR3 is TGTGCCATCAGTGAGGGGGGACAGGGTTCTAATGAAAAACTGTTTTTT. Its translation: CAISEGGQGSNEKLFF.